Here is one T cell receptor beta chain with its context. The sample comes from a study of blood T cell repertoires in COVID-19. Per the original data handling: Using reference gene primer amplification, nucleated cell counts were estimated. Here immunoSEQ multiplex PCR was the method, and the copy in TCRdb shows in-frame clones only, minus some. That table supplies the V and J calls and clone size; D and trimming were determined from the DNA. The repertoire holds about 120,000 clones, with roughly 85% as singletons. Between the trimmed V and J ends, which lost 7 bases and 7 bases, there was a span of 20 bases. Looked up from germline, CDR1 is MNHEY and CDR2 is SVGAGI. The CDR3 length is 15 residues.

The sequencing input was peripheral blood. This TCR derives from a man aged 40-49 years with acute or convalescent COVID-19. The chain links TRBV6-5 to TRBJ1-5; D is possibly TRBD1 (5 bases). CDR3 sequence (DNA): TGTGCCAGCACCAACGGGGGTAAGGGTTCCCAGCCCCAGCATTTT. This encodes CASTNGGKGSQPQHF.